The present T cell receptor (beta chain) was sequenced within a study of cytomegalovirus exposure and HLA in healthy donors. Vbeta (60) and Jbeta (13) primers were used in the PCR. Produced via immunoSEQ multiplex PCR; TCRdb's table is partial and in-frame only. The sample shows 83,000 or so clones, around 79% of them seen only once. Trimming cost V 4 bases and J 0 bases; bases outside gene matches: 3. The CDR3 extends over 15 amino acids. Looked up from germline, CDR1 is SGHTA and CDR2 is FQGTGA. The sequence was collected from a woman between 35 and 50 years old in good health and CMV-seropositive. The chain couples TRBV7-3 to TRBJ2-1; TRBD2 agrees at 7 bases. The sequencing sample was made of PBMCs. In DNA form, the CDR3 reads TGTGCCAGCAGCTCGGAGCGGGACTCCTACAATGAGCAGTTCTTC. It is translated as CASSSERDSYNEQFF.